The entry below gives a single T cell receptor (beta chain) sequence along with its context. Its antigen is undetermined. As the CDR3 is not closed by the conserved phenylalanine or tryptophan, this likely results from a read error. TCR beta cDNA was prepared out of about 510 ng total RNA by means of a constant-region primer. Libraries of TCR beta came from three nested multiplex PCR rounds with slightly modified ARM-PCR. A C-beta reverse primer and TRBV1-TRBV30 forward primers served in each of the first two PCR rounds, at about 10 cycles apiece. TCRdb itself ran the multiplex PCR reads through MiXCR, one entry per CDR3 protein. This table has roughly 20,000 distinct CDR3 sequences, roughly three quarters appearing once. This specimen comes from a study of tumor-infiltrating lymphocytes in primary liver carcinoma. For the study at large: Patients, male and female, were 30 to 69 years old.

From about 19-30 mg of unsorted bulk tissue, DNA and RNA were co-extracted together. Overall study results and limits: Relative to blood, tumors carried a significantly larger fraction of the repertoire in their top 250 clones (p = 0.039). Appearing in all five tumor regions was true of only about 8-25% of top clones.

The CDR3 loop spans 12 amino acids. The V gene's germline CDR1 is SQVTM and CDR2 ANQGSEA. The chain is built from TRBV29-1 and TRBJ2-5; TRBD1 matches at 8 bases. This TCR derives from a woman in her 30s with primary liver carcinoma and hepatitis B virus infection. The sample consisted of liver tumor tissue from sampling region 4. Subset: tumor region T4, right-lateral pole. CDR3: CSFEGQGRTQYI. The CDR3 DNA sequence: TGCAGCTTTGAAGGACAGGGCAGGACCCAGTACATC.